This TCR beta chain was observed in a study of T cell changes during pregnancy in multiple sclerosis (dated by TCRdb to between 2018 and 2020). Broadly, across the study: The study examined how the T cell repertoire changed over the course of pregnancy in women with multiple sclerosis.

The library relied on the immunoSEQ multiplex PCR assay. TCRdb mirrors the immuneACCESS table, restricted to in-frame sequences. Some clones are absent from its copies; in checked studies, under half trace to an unresolved V gene, and the reason for the others is unknown. Present in this sample are tens of thousands of clones, roughly 91% of which were seen just once. The ten top clones hold almost 8% of the sample. As for this clone: Its antigen specificity is not known. No base qualities exist here, and no much larger clone lies one base off it.

This TCR was sampled from a female donor with multiple sclerosis, enrolled in a pregnancy study. This sample comprised CD8+ T cells from peripheral blood mononuclear cells, obtained before pregnancy.

CDR3 region: CASGLGQGNTEAFF. The nucleotides read TGTGCTAGTGGTTTGGGACAGGGGAACACTGAAGCTTTCTTT. The chain is made from TRBV12-5 and TRBJ1-1, with 7 junctional bases fitting TRBD1. Trimming takes 1 base off V and 1 base off J; junction bases not matched to a gene: 0. The germline V gene yields LGHNT for CDR1 and FRNRAP for CDR2. The CDR3 runs 14 residues from the cysteine to the phenylalanine. This entry keeps only the CDR3 DNA: 42 bases, framed from base 1.